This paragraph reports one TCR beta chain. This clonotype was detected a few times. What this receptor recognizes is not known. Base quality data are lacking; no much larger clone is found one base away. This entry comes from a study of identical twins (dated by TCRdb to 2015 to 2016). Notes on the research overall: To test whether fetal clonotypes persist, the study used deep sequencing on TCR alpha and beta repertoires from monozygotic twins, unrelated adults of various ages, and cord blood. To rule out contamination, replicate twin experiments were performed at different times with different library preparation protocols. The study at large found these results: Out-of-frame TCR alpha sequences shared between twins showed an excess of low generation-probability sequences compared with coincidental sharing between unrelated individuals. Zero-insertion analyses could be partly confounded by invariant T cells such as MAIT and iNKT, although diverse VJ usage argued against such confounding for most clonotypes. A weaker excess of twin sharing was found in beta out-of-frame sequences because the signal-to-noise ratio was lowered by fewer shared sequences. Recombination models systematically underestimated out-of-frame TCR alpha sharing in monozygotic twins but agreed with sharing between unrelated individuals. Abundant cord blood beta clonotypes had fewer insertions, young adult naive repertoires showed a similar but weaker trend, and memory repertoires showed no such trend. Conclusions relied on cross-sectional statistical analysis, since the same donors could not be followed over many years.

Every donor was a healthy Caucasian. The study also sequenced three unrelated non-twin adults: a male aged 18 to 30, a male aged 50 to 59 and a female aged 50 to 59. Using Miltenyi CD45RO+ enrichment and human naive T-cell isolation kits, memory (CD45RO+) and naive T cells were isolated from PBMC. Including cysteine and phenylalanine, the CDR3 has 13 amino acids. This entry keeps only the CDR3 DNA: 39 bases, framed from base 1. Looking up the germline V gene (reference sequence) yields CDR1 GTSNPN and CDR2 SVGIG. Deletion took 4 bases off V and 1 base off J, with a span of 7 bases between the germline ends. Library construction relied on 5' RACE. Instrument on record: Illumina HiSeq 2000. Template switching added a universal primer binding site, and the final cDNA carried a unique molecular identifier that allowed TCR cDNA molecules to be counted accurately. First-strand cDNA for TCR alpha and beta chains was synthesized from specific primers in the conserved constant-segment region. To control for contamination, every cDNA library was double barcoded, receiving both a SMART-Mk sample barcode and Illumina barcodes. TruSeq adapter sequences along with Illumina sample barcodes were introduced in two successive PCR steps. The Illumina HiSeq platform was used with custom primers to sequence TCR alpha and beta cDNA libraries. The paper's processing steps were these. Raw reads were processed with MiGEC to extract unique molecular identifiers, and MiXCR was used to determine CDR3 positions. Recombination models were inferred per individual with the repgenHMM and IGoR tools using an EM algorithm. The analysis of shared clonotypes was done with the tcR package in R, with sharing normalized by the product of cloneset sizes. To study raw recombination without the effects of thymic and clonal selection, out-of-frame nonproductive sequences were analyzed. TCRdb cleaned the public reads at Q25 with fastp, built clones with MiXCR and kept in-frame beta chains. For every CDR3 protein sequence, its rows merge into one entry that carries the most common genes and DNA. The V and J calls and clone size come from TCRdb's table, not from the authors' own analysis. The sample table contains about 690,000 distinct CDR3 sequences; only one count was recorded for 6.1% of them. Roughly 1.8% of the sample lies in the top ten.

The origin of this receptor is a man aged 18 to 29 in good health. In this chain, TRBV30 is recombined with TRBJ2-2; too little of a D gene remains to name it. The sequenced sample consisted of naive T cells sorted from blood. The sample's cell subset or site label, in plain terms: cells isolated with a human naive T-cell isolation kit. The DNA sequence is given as TGTGCCTGGAAAAACCTGAACACCGGGGAGCTGTTTTTT. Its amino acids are CAWKNLNTGELFF.